A selection of T cell receptor beta chains follows, all from one sample in a study of blood T cell repertoires in COVID-19. The method was immunoSEQ multiplex PCR; TCRdb's version includes in-frame clones alone and lacks a portion of them. The data contain about 160,000 clones, approximately 91% of them singletons. The sequenced sample was peripheral blood. These receptor sequences come from a man in his late teens or twenties with acute or convalescent COVID-19. The CDR3 runs from the conserved cysteine through the conserved F or W. Fields, in order: clone size, D gene, CDR3 length, V gene, J gene, CDR3 DNA, CDR3 protein. A D gene is named only where the DNA matches it firmly. The size entry is marked missing in some rows and otherwise reads once, few, many or a size class.

-	TRBD2	16	TRBV24-1	TRBJ2-1	TGTGCCACCAGTGATGCTAGCGGGAGAGACTACAATGAGCAGTTCTTC	CATSDASGRDYNEQFF
-	-	11	TRBV30	TRBJ2-5	TGTGCCTGGAGTTTACAAGAGACCCAGTACTTC	CAWSLQETQYF
-	TRBD1	16	TRBV9	TRBJ1-2	TGTGCCAGCAGCGTTGGACCTTCGGGGGACAGGGGGCACTACACCTTC	CASSVGPSGDRGHYTF
-	-	15	TRBV5-5	TRBJ2-1	TGTGCCAGCAGCTTCAGGGAGGCATCCTACAATGAGCAGTTCTTC	CASSFREASYNEQFF
-	-	13	TRBV18	TRBJ2-7	TGTGCCAGCTCACCATATGAGGCCTACGAGCAGTACTTC	CASSPYEAYEQYF
-	TRBD1	14	TRBV6-5	TRBJ1-5	TGTGCCAGCAGAAGACAGGGGGACAATCAGCCCCAGCATTTT	CASRRQGDNQPQHF
-	TRBD1	21	TRBV6-2/TRBV6-3	TRBJ1-2	TGTGCCAGCAGTTATAGCAATCCGGGACAGCCCAACAAGAGTCCTAACTATGGCTACACCTTC	CASSYSNPGQPNKSPNYGYTF
-	TRBD1	18	TRBV7-9	TRBJ1-5	TGTGCCAGCAGCTTAGGGGAGACAGGGGTAGGTAGCAATCAGCCCCAGCATTTT	CASSLGETGVGSNQPQHF
-	-	15	TRBV18	TRBJ1-2	TGTGCCAGCTCACCAGAGAGGGGGAATAACTATGGCTACACCTTC	CASSPERGNNYGYTF
-	-	14	TRBV19	TRBJ2-1	TGTGCCAGTAGTTTCTACAGGGTGGGAGATGAGCAGTTCTTC	CASSFYRVGDEQFF
-	TRBD1	13	TRBV12-3/TRBV12-4	TRBJ1-2	TGTGCCAGCAGTCCCGGACAGGGTGATGGCTACACCTTC	CASSPGQGDGYTF
-	TRBD2	17	TRBV9	TRBJ2-2	TGTGCCAGCAGCGTCGGACTAGCGGGAGCGTCACCCGGGGAGCTGTTTTTT	CASSVGLAGASPGELFF
-	-	14	TRBV19	TRBJ1-3	TGTGCCAGTAATGAGCGTTACTCTGGAAACACCATATATTTT	CASNERYSGNTIYF
-	-	15	TRBV9	TRBJ1-1	TGTGCCAGCAGCTTCCAAGGGGGAGAAGACACTGAAGCTTTCTTT	CASSFQGGEDTEAFF
-	TRBD2	17	TRBV3-1/TRBV3-2	TRBJ2-1	TGTGCCAGCAGCCCGGAAAGGGCCTCAGGGAGGGATTATGAGCAGTTCTTC	CASSPERASGRDYEQFF
-	-	16	TRBV14	TRBJ1-1	TGTGCCAGCAGCCAAGGCTCCCTGACAGGCGTTTCTGAAGCTTTCTTT	CASSQGSLTGVSEAFF
-	-	16	TRBV5-5	TRBJ2-7	TGTGCCAGCAGCTTGGAGTGGGACTCCTACACCTACGAGCAGTACTTC	CASSLEWDSYTYEQYF
-	-	11	TRBV5-8	TRBJ2-7	TGTGCCAGCAGTAGTGGCTACGAGCAGTACTTC	CASSSGYEQYF
-	TRBD1	14	TRBV24-1	TRBJ2-7	TGTGCCACCAGTGAGTGGGACAGGCCGGGGGAGCAGTACTTC	CATSEWDRPGEQYF
-	-	16	TRBV27	TRBJ2-3	TGTGCCAGCGGTCGGCGGAGGGGACCTAGCACAGATACGCAGTATTTT	CASGRRRGPSTDTQYF
-	-	13	TRBV30	TRBJ1-5	TGTGCCTGGTCTACAGGGTCGAATCAGCCCCAGCATTTT	CAWSTGSNQPQHF
few	-	13	TRBV30	TRBJ2-1	TGTGCCTGGAGCCTACCGGGCGTCCGGGGGCAGTTCTTC	CAWSLPGVRGQFF
-	-	14	TRBV30	TRBJ1-5	TGTGCCTGGAGTGTACGAAGGGGTAATCAGCCCCAGCATTTT	CAWSVRRGNQPQHF
-	TRBD1	13	TRBV13	TRBJ1-1	TGTGCCAGCAGCTTAGTTGGGACAGGGGAAGCTTTCTTT	CASSLVGTGEAFF
-	-	21	TRBV24-1	TRBJ1-5	TGTGCCACCAGTAGATGGGCTCGGGATGGGCAAGGCAAAGGGTTGGGTCAGCCCCAGCATTTT	CATSRWARDGQGKGLGQPQHF
once	TRBD1	18	TRBV14	TRBJ1-6	TGTGCCAGCAGCCAAAGGACAGGACCACTCTCCTATAATTCACCCCTCCACTTT	CASSQRTGPLSYNSPLHF
-	TRBD1	17	TRBV6-1	TRBJ2-3	TGTGCCAGCAGTGAAGCGCTTTGGACAGGGATCACAGATACGCAGTATTTT	CASSEALWTGITDTQYF
-	-	15	TRBV6-4	TRBJ2-5	TGTGCCAGCTCCCCCACAGGCGATGCTCAAGAGACCCAGTACTTC	CASSPTGDAQETQYF
-	TRBD1	15	TRBV11-2	TRBJ2-1	TGTGCCAGCAGCCCCGGGACAGCATCCTACAATGAGCAGTTCTTC	CASSPGTASYNEQFF
-	TRBD1	15	TRBV6-5	TRBJ1-1	TGTGCCAGCAGTCAAACAGGGGAAATGAACACTGAAGCTTTCTTT	CASSQTGEMNTEAFF
-	-	13	TRBV7-9	TRBJ1-5	TGTGCCAGCAGCCCCCTCGGCAATCAGCCCCAGCATTTT	CASSPLGNQPQHF
-	TRBD2	12	TRBV11-2	TRBJ2-1	TGTGCCAGCAGCCGCGGGGGGAATGAGCAGTTCTTC	CASSRGGNEQFF
-	TRBD1	14	TRBV25-1	TRBJ1-1	TGTGCCAGCAGTGCCGCACCAGGGACAGGTGAAGCTTTCTTT	CASSAAPGTGEAFF
-	-	12	TRBV12-5	TRBJ2-1	TGTGCTAGTGGTTTGGCCTTCTATGAGCAGTTCTTC	CASGLAFYEQFF
-	-	13	TRBV6-4	TRBJ1-2	TGTGCCAGCAGCGAAGGGGGTTCCTATGGCTACACCTTC	CASSEGGSYGYTF
-	TRBD1	15	TRBV7-9	TRBJ2-5	TGTGCCAGCAGCTTGGGGGACAGGGACCAAGAGACCCAGTACTTC	CASSLGDRDQETQYF
-	-	15	TRBV7-9	TRBJ1-2	TGTGCCAGCAGCTTACCCCGAGACACTAACTATGGCTACACCTTC	CASSLPRDTNYGYTF
-	-	17	TRBV15	TRBJ2-1	TGTGCCACCAGCCCCCGCCCGGGATCTAAATCCTACAATGAGCAGTTCTTC	CATSPRPGSKSYNEQFF
-	-	15	TRBV24-1	TRBJ1-2	TGTGCCACCAGTGATGTAGGCGGTAGGAACTATGGCTACACCTTC	CATSDVGGRNYGYTF
-	TRBD1	16	TRBV4-1	TRBJ1-4	TGCGCCAGCAGCCACTTCCTGGGGCAGGGGGCTGGGAAACTGTTTTTT	CASSHFLGQGAGKLFF
-	-	11	TRBV6-5	TRBJ1-2	TGTGCCAGCTCGCCAGGATGGGGCTACACCTTC	CASSPGWGYTF
-	-	14	TRBV6-5	TRBJ1-5	TGTGCCAGCAGGACAGAGAGCTTCAATCAGCCCCAGCATTTT	CASRTESFNQPQHF
-	TRBD1	16	TRBV2	TRBJ1-5	TGTGCCAGCAGCGCCGGGACAGGGGGTAGCAATCAGCCCCAGCATTTT	CASSAGTGGSNQPQHF
-	-	13	TRBV7-9	TRBJ2-3	TGTGCCAGCAGCTTGCAGGACACAGATACGCAGTATTTT	CASSLQDTDTQYF
-	-	15	TRBV6-2/TRBV6-3	TRBJ2-5	TGTGCCAGCAGTTACTCCTCGATTACTCAAGAGACCCAGTACTTC	CASSYSSITQETQYF